This record concerns one T cell receptor beta chain sequence. Time point defined: baseline, week 1 (first vaccination visit). The treatment denotes: pre-vaccination baseline after standard-of-care therapy. The entry originates in a study of a mutant IDH1 vaccine in newly diagnosed glioma. V was shortened by 0 bases and J by 6 bases, with 6 bases between the two germline ends. The germline V gene has CDR1 WNHNN and CDR2 SYGVQD (reference sequence). This CDR3 is 13 amino acids long. The repertoire was sequenced with immunoSEQ multiplex PCR; TCRdb's copy has only in-frame clones and lacks some. The sample carries about 30,000 clones, almost 85% recorded once.

The source was PBMCs, collected from a glioma patient treated with radiotherapy, temozolomide or both. The V gene is TRBV10-1, the J gene TRBJ1-5; no clear D gene. This clonotype originated in a man in his thirties or forties with glioma. In DNA, the CDR3 is TGCGCCAGCAGTGAGTCGCTCGGTCAGCCCCAGCATTTT. Amino acid sequence: CASSESLGQPQHF.